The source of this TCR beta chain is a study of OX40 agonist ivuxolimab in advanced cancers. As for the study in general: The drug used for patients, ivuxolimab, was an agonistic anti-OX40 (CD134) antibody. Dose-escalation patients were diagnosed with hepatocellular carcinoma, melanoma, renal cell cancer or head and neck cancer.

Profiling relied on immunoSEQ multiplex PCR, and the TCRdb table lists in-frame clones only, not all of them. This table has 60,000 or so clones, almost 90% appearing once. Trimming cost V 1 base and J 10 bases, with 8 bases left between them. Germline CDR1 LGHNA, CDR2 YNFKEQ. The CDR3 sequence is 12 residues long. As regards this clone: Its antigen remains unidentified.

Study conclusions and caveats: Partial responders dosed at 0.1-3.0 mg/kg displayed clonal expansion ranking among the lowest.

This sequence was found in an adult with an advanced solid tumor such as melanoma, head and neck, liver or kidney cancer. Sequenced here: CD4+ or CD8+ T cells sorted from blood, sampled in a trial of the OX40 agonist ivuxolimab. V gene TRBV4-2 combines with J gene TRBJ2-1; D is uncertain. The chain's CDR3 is CASSQGGGEQFF. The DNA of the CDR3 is TGTGCCAGCAGCCAAGGGGGTGGGGAGCAGTTCTTC.